Listed here are 12 T cell receptor beta chains from one sample, sequenced in a study of blood T cell repertoires in COVID-19. Only in-frame clones appear in the TCRdb table, and some are missing; sequencing was by immunoSEQ multiplex PCR. Seen here are about 480,000 clones, about 91% observed once, and the top ten hold approximately 0.9%. Sequencing was performed on peripheral blood. These receptors came from a young man with COVID-19, enrolled during active disease.

V is TRBV29-1 and J is TRBJ1-1, with 10 bases lining up with TRBD1. The length of the CDR3 is 14 residues. The germline V gene encodes CDR1 SQVTM and CDR2 ANQGSEA. J gave up 9 bases and V 2 bases, and 9 bases lay outside the gene matches. This chain's CDR3 is CSVERRGQGTQAFF. CDR3 bases: TGCAGCGTTGAAAGGCGGGGACAGGGGACCCAAGCTTTCTTT.

The CDR3 spells CASIHSFNTEAFF. DNA of the CDR3: TGTGCCAGTATACATTCCTTTAACACTGAAGCTTTCTTT. The rearrangement links TRBV6-5 to TRBJ1-1; no clear D gene. Germline loops: CDR1 MNHEY, CDR2 SVGAGI. The ends were cut back, 9 bases at V and 2 bases at J, with 13 bases in the middle. The CDR3 covers 13 residues.

The chain employs TRBV7-2 and TRBJ1-2, with 9 bases matching TRBD1. V was pared by 4 bases and J by 8 bases, with 5 bases of the junction left unmatched. This CDR3 region has 13 residues. Germline V gene data show CDR1 as SGHTA and CDR2 as FQGNSA. The CDR3 spells CASSSGQGYGYTF. DNA for the CDR3: TGTGCCAGCAGCTCGGGACAGGGTTACGGCTACACCTTC.

This chain connects TRBV5-1 to TRBJ2-3; 7 bases align to TRBD1. Germline V gene lookup returns CDR1 SGHRS and CDR2 YFSETQ. The CDR3 consists of 16 residues. The J segment lost 4 bases and the V segment lost 3 bases, leaving 11 bases of the junction unmatched. DNA for the CDR3: TGCGCCAGCAGCTCCACCCCAGACAGGGATCCAGATACGCAGTATTTT. Translating gives CASSSTPDRDPDTQYF. The complete variable domain, with remaining parts taken from reference TRBV5-1 and TRBJ2-3, reads KAGVTQTPRYLIKTRGQQVTLSCSPISGHRSVSWYQQTPGQGLQFLFEYFSETQRNKGNFPGRFSGRQFSNSRSEMNVSTLELGDSALYLCASSSTPDRDPDTQYFGPGTRLTVL.

V is TRBV11-3 and J is TRBJ2-2; D not resolved. V lost 1 base, J lost 0 bases, and 12 bases lay in between. Germline assignment: CDR1 SGHNT and CDR2 YENEEA. This CDR3 is built from 17 residues. The CDR3 region is CASSLGLGSTNTGELFF. In DNA, the CDR3 is TGTGCCAGCAGCTTAGGATTGGGCAGTACGAACACCGGGGAGCTGTTTTTT.

V and J are TRBV3-1 (or the pseudogene TRBV3-2) and TRBJ2-7; D unresolved. Germline V gene lookup returns CDR1 LGHDT and CDR2 YNNKEL (reference sequence). CDR3 length: 14 amino acids. V was pared by 4 bases and J by 6 bases, with 16 bases between. For the CDR3, the DNA is TGTGCCAGCAGCCCCTTCGGGTCCTCCGGCGAGCAGTACTTC. Translated, it gives CASSPFGSSGEQYF.

The rearrangement joins TRBV5-1 to TRBJ1-1; 10 bases are shared with TRBD1. There are 14 residues in the CDR3. Germline V gives CDR1 SGHRS, CDR2 YFSETQ. Trimming cost V 4 bases and J 4 bases; bases outside gene matches: 4. The CDR3 DNA reads as TGCGCCAGCAGCAGGGACAGGGGAGGCACTGAAGCTTTCTTT. Protein: CASSRDRGGTEAFF.

The DNA of the CDR3 is TGTGCCAGCAGTCCGTTGGGACTGCAGACGCTGGGAGCCAACGTCCTGACTTTC. It is translated as CASSPLGLQTLGANVLTF. The V and J genes are TRBV27 and TRBJ2-6; tentatively, D is TRBD2 (6 bases). Germline V gene sequence: CDR1 MNHEY, CDR2 SMNVEV (reference sequence). This CDR3 contains 18 residues. The V gene lost 5 bases and the J gene lost 7 bases, with 24 bases spanning the gap.

This chain joins TRBV19 and TRBJ2-1; D gene ambiguous. The CDR3 extends over 14 amino acids. CDR1 and CDR2 (germline): LNHDA, SQIVND (reference sequence). V was pared by 3 bases and J by 7 bases, with 13 bases between. The CDR3 here is CASSIMSLGNEQFF. The CDR3 DNA reads as TGTGCCAGTAGTATCATGTCACTCGGGAATGAGCAGTTCTTC.

The chain uses TRBV7-9 and TRBJ2-4; D unresolved. Trimming left V 1 base short and J 7 bases short, with 8 bases between. The CDR3 loop spans 13 amino acids. Germline assignment: CDR1 SEHNR and CDR2 FQNEAQ (reference sequence). The CDR3 DNA reads as TGTGCCAGCAGCTTAGGGCCCGGGAACATTCAGTACTTC. Protein sequence: CASSLGPGNIQYF.

The sample holds one count of this clone. The chain uses TRBV28 and TRBJ1-2; the match to TRBD1 covers 7 bases. After removal of 6 bases from V and 4 bases from J, the junction contained 5 bases not matched to a gene. The germline gives CDR1 MDHEN, CDR2 SYDVKM. This CDR3 contains 13 residues. This chain's CDR3 is CASRDQGGYGYTF. CDR3 nucleotides: TGTGCCAGCAGAGACCAGGGGGGCTATGGCTACACCTTC.

The rearrangement links TRBV5-1 to TRBJ2-7, with 8 nucleotides matching TRBD1. The CDR3 loop spans 15 amino acids. Germline values: CDR1 SGHRS, CDR2 YFSETQ. V lost 4 bases to trimming and J lost 6 bases; unmatched junction nucleotides: 12. CDR3: CASSLTDRASAEQYF. In nucleotides, the CDR3 is TGCGCCAGCAGCCTAACGGACAGGGCGTCAGCCGAGCAGTACTTC.